This T cell receptor (beta chain) was found in a study of blood T cell repertoires in COVID-19. Clones were read by immunoSEQ multiplex PCR, and TCRdb kept only the in-frame ones, dropping some. Of about 21,000 clones in the sample, over 75% were seen once. Germline V gene lookup returns CDR1 SGHVS and CDR2 FQNEAQ. After removal of 5 bases from V and 11 bases from J, the junction contained 26 bases not matched to a gene. The CDR3 totals 19 residues. The sequenced sample was peripheral blood. The clonotype originates from a man of 80 years or more with acute or convalescent COVID-19. The chain has TRBV7-8 and TRBJ1-1, with TRBD1 matching 10 bases. In DNA form, the CDR3 reads TGTGCCAGCAGCATCCAGACAGGGGGCCATTACCGTGACCTAACGAGGGCTTTCTTT. Protein product: CASSIQTGGHYRDLTRAFF.